One T cell receptor (beta chain) is described in this entry. The data stem from a study of blood T cell repertoires in COVID-19. About the research overall: Italy, Spain and the United States were the sources of the convalescent and acute COVID-19 samples.

Participants were placed into cohorts based on the clinical history they reported. Clones were sequenced by immunoSEQ multiplex PCR, and TCRdb holds only the in-frame ones, with some missing. The sample carries about 370,000 clones, around 89% recorded once. Germline V gives CDR1 LGHDT, CDR2 YNNKEL (reference sequence). Trimming took 7 bases from V and 1 from J; bases not matched to a gene: 8. This CDR3 is built from 15 residues. The clonotype comes from a man aged 18 to 30 who had recovered from COVID-19. The rearrangement joins TRBV3-1 (or the pseudogene TRBV3-2) to TRBJ1-1, with TRBD1 identical over 8 bases. Source material: PBMCs or T cells enriched from blood (not recorded which). The chain's CDR3 is CASKSTGAKNTEAFF. CDR3 DNA: TGTGCCAGCAAGTCGACAGGGGCTAAGAACACTGAAGCTTTCTTT.